This TCR beta chain was retrieved from a study of T cell responses to AZD1222 COVID-19 vaccine. The study's findings and limits: Just a handful of people given AZD1222 tested seropositive at baseline. Regions 160-218 and 743-854 held dominance among vaccine-associated CD4 TCRs, which spanned spike.

Clones were sequenced by immunoSEQ multiplex PCR, and TCRdb holds only the in-frame ones, with some missing. The sample records 100,000 to 150,000 clones, approximately 90% being singletons. Notes on this clone: Its antigen remains unidentified.

Investigators merged groups given second doses at roughly 4 or roughly 12 weeks. V was pared by 4 bases and J by 4 bases, with 10 bases between. The germline V gene encodes CDR1 MGHRA and CDR2 YSYEKL. CDR3 length: 13 amino acids. This sequence was found in an adult who received the AZD1222 COVID-19 vaccine. Sequenced here: peripheral blood, sampled 28 days after the second AZD1222 dose. This chain connects TRBV4-1 to TRBJ2-5; no clear D. The chain's CDR3 is CASSRLEVETQYF. For the CDR3, the DNA is TGCGCCAGCAGCCGCCTAGAAGTAGAGACCCAGTACTTC.